One sample yielded the 22 T cell receptor beta chains listed below, sequenced in a study of T-cell reconstitution after alpha-beta-depleted transplantation in children. Unique molecular identifiers were built into the TCRbeta library. TCRdb reprocessed the PCR reads via MiXCR and lists one record per CDR3 protein. The sample lists around 300,000 distinct CDR3 sequences; 23% were seen once. This specimen was PBMCs, mostly from graft donor cells, taken 180 days after TCRalphabeta/CD19-depleted stem cell transplant. Receptors originate from a male patient younger than 18 who had a stem cell transplant for acute lymphoblastic leukemia, so the T cells may come from the graft donor.

The J gene is TRBJ1-1, the V gene TRBV7-2; a possible D gene is TRBD1 (6 bases). Germline V lookup: CDR1 SGHTA, CDR2 FQGNSA. The CDR3 is made up of 12 amino acids. V was clipped by 8 bases and J by 7 bases, with 14 bases between them. CDR3 in amino acids: CASRRDISEAFF. The CDR3 bases are TGTGCCAGCCGAAGGGACATCAGTGAAGCTTTCTTT.

The rearrangement links TRBV20-1 to TRBJ2-3, with D perhaps matching TRBD2 (5 bases). Germline CDR1 reads DFQATT; CDR2 reads SNEGSKA (reference sequence). Trimming removed 4 bases at V and 6 bases at J, with 20 bases between. The CDR3 is 15 amino acids. The CDR3 nucleotides are TGCAGTGCTACCGGGGTCAGCCTAAATACGGATACGCAGTATTTT. This sequence encodes CSATGVSLNTDTQYF.

This clonotype was seen a handful of times. V and J are TRBV12-3 or TRBV12-4 and TRBJ1-4; 7 bases agree with TRBD1. V gave up 6 bases and J gave up 4 bases; unmatched junction bases: 11. The CDR3 extends over 16 amino acids. The CDR3 DNA sequence: TGTGCCAGCAGCCCCCCCCGACAGGGCCTTAATGAAAAACTGTTTTTT. Residues: CASSPPRQGLNEKLFF.

A few counts support this clonotype. The chain joins TRBV7-6 to TRBJ2-1; the D is unclear. This CDR3 contains 11 residues. Between the trimmed V and J ends, which lost 2 bases and 10 bases, there was a span of 6 bases. CDR1 is SGHVS and CDR2 is FNYEAQ in the germline V gene. The CDR3 sequence is CASSLSEEQFF. In nucleotides, the CDR3 is TGTGCCAGCAGCTTATCAGAAGAGCAGTTCTTC. The entire variable domain, with the rest obtained from reference TRBV7-6 and TRBJ2-1, is as follows: GAGVSQSPRYKVTKRGQDVALRCDPISGHVSLYWYRQALGQGPEFLTYFNYEAQQDKSGLPNDRFSAERPEGSISTLTIQRTEQRDSAMYRCASSLSEEQFFGPGTRLTVL.

The genes are TRBV12-3 or TRBV12-4 and TRBJ2-5, with D uncertain. Trimming left V 5 bases short and J 7 bases short, with 11 bases between. This CDR3 region has 12 residues. In DNA form, the CDR3 reads TGTGCCAGCAGTCCCGCCCCCGGGACCCAGTACTTC. Its translation: CASSPAPGTQYF.

V usage is TRBV5-1 and J usage is TRBJ1-2, with D possibly matching TRBD1 (6 bases). V dropped 2 bases and J dropped 8 bases, with 16 bases sitting between them. Germline V gene data show CDR1 as SGHRS and CDR2 as YFSETQ. This CDR3 has 14 amino acids. CDR3 protein: CASSLITGGDGYTF. Here the CDR3 DNA reads TGCGCCAGCAGCTTAATCACGGGGGGCGACGGCTACACCTTC.

The chain joins TRBV13 to TRBJ1-2; D is ambiguous. The CDR3 has 15 amino acids. The germline V gene has CDR1 PRHDT and CDR2 FYEKMQ (reference sequence). Trimming cost V 1 base and J 3 bases, with 12 bases left between them. This CDR3 is CASSLENRADYGYTF. The CDR3 region has the DNA TGTGCCAGCAGCTTAGAGAACCGCGCGGACTATGGCTACACCTTC.

This clonotype was counted a few times. The genes are TRBV5-1 and TRBJ2-2, with 11 bases identical to TRBD2. The CDR3 sequence is 18 residues long. Germline V gene sequence: CDR1 SGHRS, CDR2 YFSETQ. Trimming cost V 2 bases and J 2 bases; bases outside gene matches: 8. The CDR3 nucleotides read TGCGCCAGCAGCTTCCTACTTACTAGCGGGAGTAACACCGGGGAGCTGTTTTTT. Its translation is CASSFLLTSGSNTGELFF.

The chain is built from TRBV12-3 or TRBV12-4 and TRBJ1-3; D unresolved. V was cut by 6 bases and J by 0 bases, with 12 bases left in between. The CDR3 length is 15 residues. CDR3 in amino acids: CASSTRRISGNTIYF. CDR3 bases: TGTGCCAGCAGCACGCGACGGATCTCTGGAAACACCATATATTTT.

There are a few counts of this clonotype. The rearrangement links TRBV7-2 to TRBJ2-1; the match to TRBD2 covers 8 bases. In germline, CDR1 is SGHTA, CDR2 FQGNSA. Trimming removed 1 base from V and 0 bases from J; junction bases left unmatched: 2. CDR3 length: 16 residues. The CDR3 DNA reads TGTGCCAGCAGCTTAGTGGCGGGGGGCTCCTACAATGAGCAGTTCTTC. Translating gives CASSLVAGGSYNEQFF. The full variable domain, its missing parts supplied by reference TRBV7-2 and TRBJ2-1, is GAGVSQSPSNKVTEKGKDVELRCDPISGHTALYWYRQSLGQGLEFLIYFQGNSAPDKSGLPSDRFSAERTGGSVSTLTIQRTQQEDSAVYLCASSLVAGGSYNEQFFGPGTRLTVL.

This chain links TRBV5-1 with TRBJ2-3; 9 bases map to TRBD1. V was pared by 6 bases and J by 2 bases, with 7 bases of the junction left unmatched. The germline gives CDR1 SGHRS, CDR2 YFSETQ. The CDR3 contains 15 residues. The CDR3 DNA sequence: TGCGCCAGCAACTCCGGGACAGGGACCACAGATACGCAGTATTTT. Encoded protein: CASNSGTGTTDTQYF.

This clonotype was detected a few times. This chain links TRBV20-1 with TRBJ2-2; D perhaps matches TRBD1 (5 bases). V lost 5 bases, J lost 5 bases, and 9 bases lay in between. CDR1 is DFQATT and CDR2 is SNEGSKA in the germline V gene (reference sequence). The CDR3 extends over 12 amino acids. CDR3 in DNA: TGCAGTGCTGAAGGACATACCGGGGAGCTGTTTTTT. Its protein is CSAEGHTGELFF.

This rearrangement joins TRBV20-1 to TRBJ2-2, with D perhaps given as TRBD1 or TRBD2 (5 bases each). The V gene's germline CDR1 is DFQATT and CDR2 SNEGSKA (reference sequence). The CDR3 is 14 amino acids. V was cut by 1 base and J by 5 bases, with 11 bases left in between. In DNA, the CDR3 is TGCAGTGCTAGAGGTGGGACCACTACCGGGGAGCTGTTTTTT. This sequence encodes CSARGGTTTGELFF.

This clonotype was seen more than once but under ten times. This chain uses TRBV4-2 with TRBJ2-3; the match to TRBD2 covers 13 bases. CDR1 and CDR2 (germline): LGHNA, YNFKEQ. J gave up 3 bases and V 5 bases, and 5 bases lay outside the gene matches. This CDR3 is built from 16 residues. Here the CDR3 DNA reads TGTGCCAGCAGCGCTCAACTAGCGGGAGGGACAGATACGCAGTATTTT. Its translation is CASSAQLAGGTDTQYF.

The chain combines TRBV7-6 with TRBJ1-5; D is ambiguous. V was pared by 0 bases and J by 4 bases, with 10 bases between. Germline lookup yields CDR1 SGHVS and CDR2 FNYEAQ. CDR3 length: 15 residues. CDR3 loop: CASSLAASRNQPQHF. The CDR3 DNA follows: TGTGCCAGCAGCTTAGCCGCTTCCAGGAATCAGCCCCAGCATTTT.

The chain combines TRBV7-3 with TRBJ2-7; D ambiguous. Trimming pared 0 bases from V and 6 bases from J, leaving 12 bases between. The CDR3 has 14 amino acids. CDR1 is SGHTA and CDR2 is FQGTGA in the germline V gene. The DNA for the CDR3 is TGTGCCAGCAGCTTAACGTTAATGGGCGGCGAGCAGTACTTC. Translation gives CASSLTLMGGEQYF.

This clonotype has a handful of counts. The genes are TRBV5-1 and TRBJ2-7; D unclear. CDR1 is SGHRS and CDR2 is YFSETQ in the germline V gene. The CDR3 sequence is 15 residues long. Trimming took 1 base from V and 0 from J, leaving 11 bases between them. CDR3 sequence reads: CASSLWAGRSYEQYF. CDR3 coding DNA: TGCGCCAGCAGCTTGTGGGCAGGACGCTCCTACGAGCAGTACTTC.

CDR3 sequence reads: CASRLLAGGRYGEQFF. DNA for the CDR3: TGTGCCAGCAGATTACTAGCGGGAGGGAGGTATGGTGAGCAGTTCTTC. The chain is built from TRBV12-3 or TRBV12-4 and TRBJ2-1, with 13 bases fitting TRBD2. After removal of 6 bases from V and 9 bases from J, the junction contained 11 bases not matched to a gene. The CDR3 is made up of 16 amino acids.

The rearrangement uses TRBV12-3 or TRBV12-4 and TRBJ1-4; 7 bases are a match to TRBD1. The CDR3 covers 13 residues. V lost 4 bases, J lost 7 bases, and 3 bases stayed unmatched. This CDR3 reads CASSSGGGEKLFF. CDR3 nucleotides: TGTGCCAGCAGTTCAGGGGGAGGTGAAAAACTGTTTTTT.

The genes are TRBV4-2 and TRBJ2-1; no clear D. V was trimmed by 1 base and J by 4 bases, leaving 20 bases between them. Germline loops: CDR1 LGHNA, CDR2 YNFKEQ. The CDR3 runs 18 residues. The CDR3 sequence: CASSQAIKKRGKYNEQFF. In nucleotides, the CDR3 is TGTGCCAGCAGCCAAGCAATAAAAAAGCGAGGCAAATACAATGAGCAGTTCTTC.

This clonotype came up a few times. The chain uses TRBV12-3 or TRBV12-4 and TRBJ2-5; 9 positions match TRBD1. This CDR3 comprises 13 residues. The V segment lost 6 bases and the J segment 4 bases; nucleotides outside the gene matches: 3. The CDR3 DNA reads TGTGCCAGCAGCGAGGGACAGGGAGAGACCCAGTACTTC. Translated: CASSEGQGETQYF.

This clonotype turned up a few times. The rearrangement uses TRBV20-1 and TRBJ1-1; D unclear. Germline CDR1 and CDR2: DFQATT and SNEGSKA (reference sequence). Trimming removed 2 bases from V and 1 base from J, with 11 bases in between. The CDR3 extends over 14 amino acids. This CDR3 reads CSARITLRNTEAFF. In nucleotides, the CDR3 is TGCAGTGCTAGAATTACATTACGGAACACTGAAGCTTTCTTT.